These 16 T cell receptor beta chains originate from one sample sequenced in a study of T cell responses to AZD1222 COVID-19 vaccine. Here immunoSEQ multiplex PCR was the method, and the copy in TCRdb shows in-frame clones only, minus some. The sample has 110,000 to 150,000 clones, around 90% seen once. Sequences were derived from peripheral blood, sampled on day 0 of AZD1222 vaccination. These receptors originate from an adult in good health.

This clone was recorded once. V gene TRBV27 combines with J gene TRBJ1-2; D is possibly TRBD1 (6 bases). The CDR3 length is 15 residues. Per the germline V gene, CDR1 is MNHEY and CDR2 is SMNVEV (reference sequence). Trimming left V 4 bases short and J 2 bases short, with 14 bases between. The CDR3 coding sequence is TGTGCCAGCAGTTCACTACTGGGGGCGAACTATGGCTACACCTTC. Its protein is CASSSLLGANYGYTF.

The chain carries TRBV11-1 and TRBJ2-1; 14 bases map to TRBD2. Unmatched junction bases numbered 7, after V lost 2 bases and J lost 10 bases. This CDR3 spans 16 amino acids. Germline V CDR1 and CDR2: SGHAT, FQDESV (reference sequence). CDR3 bases: TGTGCCAGCAGCTTAAGGGTGACTAGCGGGAGGGCCGAGCAGTTCTTC. Translated: CASSLRVTSGRAEQFF.

The chain uses TRBV12-5 and TRBJ1-5; D is unclear. The CDR3 spans 13 residues. CDR1 is LGHNT, CDR2 FRNRAP, per germline. The ends were cut back, 1 base at V and 5 bases at J, with 6 bases in the middle. CDR3 region: CASGLARDQPQHF. The CDR3 DNA reads as TGTGCTAGTGGTTTGGCGCGTGATCAGCCCCAGCATTTT.

The genes are TRBV4-2 and TRBJ2-5; D gene ambiguous. Looked up from germline, CDR1 is LGHNA and CDR2 is YNFKEQ. V was trimmed by 0 bases and J by 5 bases, leaving 13 bases between them. The CDR3 is made up of 15 amino acids. The CDR3 coding sequence is TGTGCCAGCAGCCAAGATATAGTCCCTCGGGAGACCCAGTACTTC. It codes for CASSQDIVPRETQYF.

The rearrangement uses TRBV7-9 and TRBJ2-3, with TRBD2 identical over 13 bases. J was trimmed by 3 bases and V by 0 bases; bases with no gene match: 9. The CDR3 is made up of 19 amino acids. Germline assignment: CDR1 SEHNR and CDR2 FQNEAQ (reference sequence). Here the CDR3 DNA reads TGTGCCAGCAGCTTAGCGCTCATTACTAGCGGGGGGGCTACAGATACGCAGTATTTT. This codes for CASSLALITSGGATDTQYF. Full variable domain (rest looked up from reference TRBV7-9 and TRBJ2-3): DTGVSQNPRHKITKRGQNVTFRCDPISEHNRLYWYRQTLGQGPEFLTYFQNEAQLEKSRLLSDRFSAERPKGSFSTLEIQRTEQGDSAMYLCASSLALITSGGATDTQYFGPGTRLTVL.

V and J are TRBV2 and TRBJ2-7; TRBD1 matches at 7 bases. V was pared by 4 bases and J by 0 bases, with 6 bases of the junction left unmatched. This CDR3 is 15 amino acids long. Germline V CDR1 and CDR2: SNHLY, FYNNEI. CDR3 amino acids: CASSGQGYSSYEQYF. The CDR3 DNA follows: TGTGCCAGCAGTGGACAGGGATATAGCTCCTACGAGCAGTACTTC.

The chain carries TRBV2 and TRBJ2-1; D is tentatively TRBD1 or TRBD2 (6 bases each). Germline CDR1 reads SNHLY; CDR2 reads FYNNEI. V was cut by 7 bases and J by 5 bases, with 15 bases left in between. CDR3 size: 14 residues. The CDR3, as DNA: TGTGCCAGCACCTTGGCGAGGGGGGACAATGAGCAGTTCTTC. Encoded protein: CASTLARGDNEQFF.

The rearrangement joins TRBV7-2 to TRBJ2-7, with D possibly TRBD2 on 7 matching bases. Trimming stripped 3 bases from V and 1 base from J, with 16 bases between. The CDR3 is made up of 16 amino acids. Germline loops: CDR1 SGHTA, CDR2 FQGNSA. The chain's CDR3 is CASSLKGGGSSYEQYF. As DNA, the CDR3 is TGTGCCAGCAGCTTGAAGGGGGGGGGATCGTCCTACGAGCAGTACTTC.

This clone was detected a few times. The rearrangement uses TRBV5-1 and TRBJ2-3; D is ambiguous. The CDR3 contains 14 residues. The germline V gene has CDR1 SGHRS and CDR2 YFSETQ. Deletions cut 2 bases from V and 2 bases from J, with 9 bases between. The CDR3 DNA sequence: TGCGCCAGCAGCTTCGCCGGGTCCACAGATACGCAGTATTTT. As protein: CASSFAGSTDTQYF.

V gene TRBV7-9 combines with J gene TRBJ1-2; the D gene is possibly TRBD1 (5 bases). The CDR3 runs 16 residues. Trimming took off 0 bases at V and 0 bases at J, with 11 bases between the two ends. CDR1 and CDR2 (germline): SEHNR, FQNEAQ (reference sequence). As DNA, the CDR3 is TGTGCCAGCAGCTTAGCGCACGGGGCAGCTAACTATGGCTACACCTTC. Encoded protein: CASSLAHGAANYGYTF. The full variable domain, its missing parts supplied by reference TRBV7-9 and TRBJ1-2, is DTGVSQNPRHKITKRGQNVTFRCDPISEHNRLYWYRQTLGQGPEFLTYFQNEAQLEKSRLLSDRFSAERPKGSFSTLEIQRTEQGDSAMYLCASSLAHGAANYGYTFGSGTRLTVV.

The chain is built from TRBV14 and TRBJ1-2; TRBD1 might be the D (6 bases). The CDR3 extends over 14 amino acids. Germline V gene data show CDR1 as SGHDN and CDR2 as FVKESK. Trimming removed 2 bases from V and 5 bases from J, with 12 bases in between. In DNA, the CDR3 is TGTGCCAGCAGCCAACAACAGGGAAATTATGGCTACACCTTC. Encoded protein: CASSQQQGNYGYTF.

The rearrangement joins TRBV6-5 to TRBJ2-7; TRBD2 aligns across 9 bases. The germline gives CDR1 MNHEY, CDR2 SVGAGI. Unmatched junction bases numbered 6, after V lost 5 bases and J lost 4 bases. CDR3 length: 14 residues. CDR3 sequence reads: CASSKAGGWYEQYF. In nucleotides, the CDR3 is TGTGCCAGCAGTAAGGCGGGAGGGTGGTACGAGCAGTACTTC.

This chain joins TRBV7-9 and TRBJ1-2, with TRBD1 matching over 8 bases. Looked up from germline, CDR1 is SEHNR and CDR2 is FQNEAQ (reference sequence). The CDR3 length is 13 residues. The V segment lost 5 bases and the J segment 4 bases; nucleotides outside the gene matches: 3. In DNA form, the CDR3 reads TGTGCCAGCAGCAGGACAGGGTTCTATGGCTACACCTTC. Translating gives CASSRTGFYGYTF. Based on the CDR3 plus reference TRBV7-9 and TRBJ1-2, the full variable domain is DTGVSQNPRHKITKRGQNVTFRCDPISEHNRLYWYRQTLGQGPEFLTYFQNEAQLEKSRLLSDRFSAERPKGSFSTLEIQRTEQGDSAMYLCASSRTGFYGYTFGSGTRLTVV.

The genes are TRBV6-4 and TRBJ2-4, with 12 bases lining up with TRBD1. The junction had 15 bases not matched to a gene; V was cut back by 0 bases and J by 0 bases. The CDR3 is 22 amino acids. Germline V gives CDR1 MRHNA, CDR2 SNTAGT. CDR3 bases: TGTGCCAGCAGTGACTCGCTCTGGGCGGGACAGGGGGCGATTAGAGCCAAAAACATTCAGTACTTC. Protein product: CASSDSLWAGQGAIRAKNIQYF.

The gene calls are TRBV28 and TRBJ2-3; 7 bases line up with TRBD2. Germline V gene data show CDR1 as MDHEN and CDR2 as SYDVKM. The CDR3 is 16 residues long. Trimming removed 8 bases from V and 1 base from J; junction bases left unmatched: 12. The CDR3 nucleotides read TGTGCCAGCGGCTCGGGTGGGGCGGGGGGCACAGATACGCAGTATTTT. Its translation: CASGSGGAGGTDTQYF.

The chain joins TRBV28 to TRBJ1-5, with TRBD1 matching 7 bases. The germline gives CDR1 MDHEN, CDR2 SYDVKM. CDR3 length: 15 amino acids. V shed 6 bases, J shed 3 bases, and the junction held 8 bases outside the gene matches. CDR3 sequence: CASRRRDSFNQPQHF. CDR3 DNA: TGTGCCAGCAGGAGACGGGACAGCTTCAATCAGCCCCAGCATTTT. The entire variable domain, with the rest obtained from reference TRBV28 and TRBJ1-5, is as follows: DVKVTQSSRYLVKRTGEKVFLECVQDMDHENMFWYRQDPGLGLRLIYFSYDVKMKEKGDIPEGYSVSREKKERFSLILESASTNQTSMYLCASRRRDSFNQPQHFGDGTRLSIL.